This section outlines one T cell receptor (beta chain) sequence together with its context. In terms of age and location, participants ranged from roughly 18 to 90 years and lived in roughly 22 US areas. Cohorts were based on clinical histories the participants reported. Recovered status in Cohort 3 required two negative PCRs, clearance, or symptom resolution. This sample stems from a study of blood T cell repertoires in COVID-19. Study-wide context: Nucleic acid was either cDNA or gDNA, and it came from T cells, B-cell-depleted T cells, or PBMCs.

Clones were sequenced by immunoSEQ multiplex PCR, and TCRdb holds only the in-frame ones, with some missing. Seen here are more than 400,000 clones, approximately 90% observed once, and the top ten hold roughly 0.7%. The origin of this receptor is a woman aged 18-29 years who had recovered from COVID-19. What was sequenced was PBMCs or T cells enriched from blood (not recorded which).

The CDR3 is CASSQGVGENTGELFF. The CDR3 nucleotides are TGCGCCAGCAGCCAAGGTGTCGGGGAGAACACCGGGGAGCTGTTTTTT. The chain employs TRBV4-1 and TRBJ2-2; D possibly corresponds to TRBD2 (5 bases). This CDR3 has 16 amino acids. Germline values: CDR1 MGHRA, CDR2 YSYEKL. V was cut by 1 base and J by 1 base, with 10 bases left in between.